The 10 T cell receptor beta chains given below trace back to one sample, sequenced in a study of regulatory T cells in long-lasting Graves disease. In building TCR beta libraries, iRepertoire HTBI primers were used together with Arm-PCR of CDR3 regions. TCRdb passed the multiplex PCR reads through MiXCR, listing each CDR3 protein once. Of hundreds of thousands of distinct CDR3 sequences listed, less than 20% were seen once; the top ten hold around 18%. The time point: newly diagnosed GD, antithyroid drugs for less than 3 months. Scientists built the TCR library using RNA that was extracted from PBMCs. These data were also reused for a study on T cells in Graves' hyperthyroidism and ophthalmopathy.

This material consisted of peripheral blood mononuclear cells (PBMCs), taken at new diagnosis, from a patient treated with antithyroid drugs. These receptor sequences come from a woman aged 25-40 years with Graves disease.

This clonotype was counted many times. The chain combines TRBV20-1 with TRBJ2-1, with D unclear. This CDR3 comprises 13 residues. V was clipped by 2 bases and J by 8 bases, with 13 bases between them. Germline assignment: CDR1 DFQATT and CDR2 SNEGSKA (reference sequence). CDR3 in amino acids: CSARRRQVDEQFF. In DNA form, the CDR3 reads TGCAGTGCTAGAAGGCGGCAAGTCGATGAGCAGTTCTTC.

The chain uses TRBV5-1 and TRBJ2-5; 7 nucleotides match TRBD1. V lost 0 bases, J lost 2 bases, and 4 bases stayed unmatched. Germline V gene sequence: CDR1 SGHRS, CDR2 YFSETQ. The CDR3 is made up of 15 amino acids. CDR3 bases: TGCGCCAGCAGCTTGGGGGACAGCATTCAAGAGACCCAGTACTTC. Translation gives CASSLGDSIQETQYF.

This clonotype occurred a few times. The rearrangement joins TRBV19 to TRBJ1-3; D is unclear. Germline CDR1 reads LNHDA; CDR2 reads SQIVND (reference sequence). CDR3 length: 13 residues. V was cut by 6 bases and J by 4 bases, with 10 bases left in between. In DNA, the CDR3 is TGTGCCAGTAGGGACGGTGGCGGAAACACCATATATTTT. This encodes CASRDGGGNTIYF. Combining the CDR3 with reference TRBV19 and TRBJ1-3 gives the whole variable domain DGGITQSPKYLFRKEGQNVTLSCEQNLNHDAMYWYRQDPGQGLRLIYYSQIVNDFQKGDIAEGYSVSREKKESFPLTVTSAQKNPTAFYLCASRDGGGNTIYFGEGSWLTVV.

This clonotype came up a few times. V usage is TRBV4-1 and J usage is TRBJ2-5; 8 nucleotides align to TRBD2. This CDR3 region has 15 residues. The ends lost 0 bases at V and 8 bases at J; junction bases unmatched: 8. Germline V lookup: CDR1 MGHRA, CDR2 YSYEKL. The CDR3 DNA is TGCGCCAGCAGCCAAGAGGTGGCTAGCGGGTTTACCCAGTACTTC. Protein: CASSQEVASGFTQYF.

In this sample, this clonotype turned up many times. J is TRBJ1-2 and V is TRBV2; perhaps TRBD1 as D (5 bases). CDR1 is SNHLY and CDR2 is FYNNEI in the germline V gene. Trimming removed 6 bases from V and 6 bases from J, with 14 bases in between. The CDR3 length is 13 residues. CDR3 in amino acids: CASRTAPPDGYTF. In DNA, the CDR3 is TGTGCCAGCAGGACAGCCCCGCCGGATGGCTACACCTTC.

The gene calls are TRBV24-1 and TRBJ1-2; D not resolved. This CDR3 is 13 amino acids long. Trimming shortened V by 3 bases and J by 6 bases, and 10 bases separated the two germline ends. Germline lookup yields CDR1 KGHDR and CDR2 SFDVKD. Here the CDR3 reads CATSDAAVNGYTF. The CDR3 DNA sequence: TGTGCCACCAGTGATGCGGCAGTTAATGGCTACACCTTC.

Only a few counts were recorded for this clonotype. V is TRBV6-1 and J is TRBJ2-1, with TRBD2 matching 7 bases. The germline V gene has CDR1 MNHNS and CDR2 SASEGT. V shed 1 base, J shed 2 bases, and the junction held 8 bases outside the gene matches. The CDR3 covers 17 residues. CDR3 amino acids: CASSEEASGITYNEQFF. CDR3 sequence (DNA): TGTGCCAGCAGTGAAGAGGCTAGCGGAATCACCTACAATGAGCAGTTCTTC.

The V call is TRBV28, the J call TRBJ2-1, with D perhaps being TRBD1 or TRBD2 (5 bases each). CDR1 and CDR2 (germline): MDHEN, SYDVKM. The CDR3 totals 14 residues. V was trimmed by 3 bases and J by 8 bases, leaving 14 bases between them. The CDR3 is CASSFWGSGDEQFF. The CDR3 DNA follows: TGTGCCAGCAGTTTTTGGGGGTCCGGTGATGAGCAGTTCTTC.

This clonotype was seen many times. The chain carries TRBV12-3 or TRBV12-4 and TRBJ2-1, with a tentative D call TRBD1 (5 bases). V lost 7 bases to trimming and J lost 5 bases, with 18 bases between them. The CDR3 has 15 amino acids. CDR3 in DNA: TGTGCCAGCATTCCAGTAGGGGCCCGGAACAATGAGCAGTTCTTC. Translation: CASIPVGARNNEQFF.

In this sample, this clonotype turned up many times. The rearrangement uses TRBV7-9 and TRBJ2-1, with 15 bases that match TRBD2. From germline, CDR1 is SEHNR and CDR2 FQNEAQ (reference sequence). The V gene end was trimmed by 5 bases and the J gene end by 2 bases; junction bases not matched to a gene: 7. CDR3 length: 18 residues. As DNA, the CDR3 is TGTGCCAGCAGCCCGGGACTAGCGGGAGGAGGGGCCTACAATGAGCAGTTCTTC. This translates into CASSPGLAGGGAYNEQFF. The complete variable domain, with remaining parts taken from reference TRBV7-9 and TRBJ2-1, reads DTGVSQNPRHKITKRGQNVTFRCDPISEHNRLYWYRQTLGQGPEFLTYFQNEAQLEKSRLLSDRFSAERPKGSFSTLEIQRTEQGDSAMYLCASSPGLAGGGAYNEQFFGPGTRLTVL.